These T cell receptor beta chains were read from a single sample in a study of cytomegalovirus exposure and HLA in healthy donors. Clones were sequenced by immunoSEQ multiplex PCR, and TCRdb holds only the in-frame ones, with some missing. This repertoire shows hundreds of thousands of clones, over 60% found once; its top ten account for around a sixth. The sample taken for sequencing was PBMCs. Every receptor here comes from a man aged 40-49 years in good health and CMV-seronegative. Both conserved end residues are part of each CDR3. The order of the fields is clone size, V gene, D gene, J gene, CDR3 DNA, CDR3 protein. D genes are given only for firm matches. The listing skips clone size in some rows; elsewhere it reads once, few, many or a size class.

NA,TRBV2,NA,TRBJ1-2,TGTGCCAGCGTGGACAGTATGAACTATGGCTACACCTTC,CASVDSMNYGYTF
few,TRBV5-8,TRBD1,TRBJ2-5,TGTGCCAGCAGCTTTAGTACCAGGGGGGAGACCCAGTACTTC,CASSFSTRGETQYF
NA,TRBV5-8,TRBD1,TRBJ2-3,TGTGCCAGCAGCCCGACAGGGGGCATCCCCGATACGCAGTATTTT,CASSPTGGIPDTQYF
NA,TRBV28,NA,TRBJ1-5,TGTGCCAGCACCGATAGGGGAGGCGCTCAGCCCCAGCATTTT,CASTDRGGAQPQHF
NA,TRBV10-1,TRBD2,TRBJ2-3,TGCGCCAGCAGTGAGTCCCTAGCGGGAGGGTTTGGGACAGATACGCAGTATTTT,CASSESLAGGFGTDTQYF
NA,TRBV11-2,TRBD2,TRBJ2-3,TGTGCCAGCAGCTGGGCCCGAGGGGTAGCGGGTACAGATACGCAGTATTTT,CASSWARGVAGTDTQYF
once,TRBV7-3,NA,TRBJ1-5,TGTGCCAGCAGCTTAATAGTAATCATTAATCAGCCCCAGCATTTT,CASSLIVIINQPQHF
NA,TRBV4-1,NA,TRBJ2-7,TGCGCCAGCAGCCAAGCACAGGACAGCTCCTACGAGCAGTACTTC,CASSQAQDSSYEQYF
NA,TRBV2,NA,TRBJ2-6,TGTGCCAGCAGTGAACGGGGGGCGGATTTCCCTGGGGCCAACGTCCTGACTTTC,CASSERGADFPGANVLTF
NA,TRBV9,TRBD2,TRBJ2-3,TGTGCCAGCACCGACGGGGGGGACACAGATACGCAGTATTTT,CASTDGGDTDTQYF
NA,TRBV6-1,TRBD1,TRBJ1-4,TGTGCCAGCAGTAGTCCGGGACAGGGCAATGAAAAACTGTTTTTT,CASSSPGQGNEKLFF
NA,TRBV21-1,NA,TRBJ1-5,TGTGCCAGCAGCAAAGCGGAATGGAACAGGGGAACCCTCTTGAACAATCAGCCCCAGCATTTT,CASSKAEWNRGTLLNNQPQHF
NA,TRBV4-3,TRBD1,TRBJ2-2,TGCGCCAGCAGCCAAGAACTCGGGACAGGGAACACCGGGGAGCTGTTTTTT,CASSQELGTGNTGELFF
once,TRBV9,TRBD2,TRBJ2-7,TGTGCCAGCAGCGTAGATCTAGCGGGGTTTGGCGAGCAGTACTTC,CASSVDLAGFGEQYF
once,TRBV6-5,NA,TRBJ1-3,TGTGCCAGCAGCCCAACAGGGACCGGAAACACCATATATTTT,CASSPTGTGNTIYF
NA,TRBV27,TRBD1,TRBJ1-2,TGTGCCAGCAGTTTTGGGACAGGGGGCTATGGCTACACCTTC,CASSFGTGGYGYTF
few,TRBV28,NA,TRBJ1-2,TGTGCCAGCACCCCACTGAATTCACAGATTAACTATGGCTACACCTTC,CASTPLNSQINYGYTF
once,TRBV6-4,TRBD2,TRBJ2-3,TGTGCCAGCAGTTTCCCCAAGCGGGAACCTAGCACAGATACGCAGTATTTT,CASSFPKREPSTDTQYF
NA,TRBV7-2,TRBD2,TRBJ2-7,TGTGCCAGCAGCTGGGGACTAGCGGGGACCGAGCAGTACTTC,CASSWGLAGTEQYF